The subject of this entry is one T cell receptor beta chain. Its antigen is unknown. There are no base qualities to consult, and no much larger clone falls within one base. The cysteine opens and the phenylalanine closes a CDR3 of 14 amino acids. Of the read, only the CDR3 DNA is kept; its 42 bases are in frame from base 1. CDR1 MNHNY and CDR2 SVGAGI were looked up in the germline V gene (reference sequence). Trimming accounts for 6 bases at V and 6 bases at J, while the number of junction bases matched to no gene is 6. Collaborating institutions collected whole blood in K2EDTA tubes following their own protocols. For TCRbeta analysis, collaborators shipped samples in one of three forms: frozen whole blood, isolated PBMCs, or DNA extracted from either of those sample types. This sample is drawn from a study of blood T cell repertoires in COVID-19 (dated by TCRdb to the early 2020s). The study in broad terms: Samples from collaborators originated in the United States, Italy and Spain and spanned both the acute and convalescent phases of COVID-19. Nearly every sample came with metadata listing a de-identified subject ID, COVID-19 status, age in years and sex. Where HLA class I and class II types were available, the types were taken from metadata supplied by the sample provider, not from assay-based typing. The repertoires were released in a freely available public database intended as a resource for research on the immune response to SARS-CoV-2. The material from the prospective study consisted of cDNA or gDNA derived from T cells, B-cell-depleted T cells, or PBMCs. Subjects who had been exposed to COVID-19, were actively infected with it, or had recovered from it provided the deeply sampled blood TCRbeta repertoires that made up the dataset. Samples were obtained from the ongoing ImmuneRACE study (first 160 participants) and from 1,254 subjects provided by 6 global collaborators.

The immunoSEQ Assay, a bias-controlled multiplex PCR, was used to amplify TCRbeta CDR3 regions from genomic DNA. In the source study's methods: The number of nucleated cells in each sample was estimated by amplification of reference gene primers within the assay. To quantify the absolute abundance of each unique TCRbeta CDR3 rearrangement, sequence reads were collapsed and filtered. For each sample, productive Simpson clonality was calculated as the square root of Simpson's diversity index over productive rearrangements. Drawn from immuneACCESS, this table holds only the in-frame rearrangements with V and J called that TCRdb kept. Clones are partly lost; checked studies trace under half to an unresolved V gene and leave the rest unexplained. For V, J and clone size, that table is used; D and trimming come from the DNA. The sample table holds about 250,000 clones, of which around 90% were seen once. The top ten clonotypes cover around 1.4% of the sample.

The study at large found these results: The quantity of clinical and demographic metadata differed by source and by participant and was supplied without curation.

This TCR was recovered from a man older than 75 with acute or convalescent COVID-19. Sequenced sample: peripheral blood. The chain couples TRBV6-6 to TRBJ2-1, and TRBD2 aligns with 9 junction nucleotides. The nucleotide sequence reads as follows: TGTGCCAGCAGCGCTAGCGGGGCCATCAATGAGCAGTTCTTC. Translation gives CASSASGAINEQFF.